This T cell receptor beta chain was sequenced during a study of CD8 T cells in ankylosing spondylitis listed by TCRdb under 2017. Some background on the complete study: The study profiled T cell receptor beta repertoires in healthy donors and ankylosing spondylitis patients to find disease-linked TCR variants. Peripheral blood was sampled, and synovial fluid was additionally collected from ankylosing spondylitis patients. The whole study cohort included some 100 healthy donors and about two dozen ankylosing spondylitis patients.

The listed sequencing device is Illumina MiSeq. Quantitative 5'-RACE with molecular barcodes was the method used to prepare the TCR beta libraries. The paper's data handling went like this. A new computational method based on a probabilistic model of VDJ rearrangement was used to identify disease-linked TCR variants. TCRdb handled the public reads itself, with Q25 trimming in fastp and clone calling in MiXCR, and kept productive beta chains. Each entry is one CDR3 protein sequence, shown with its most common DNA and genes. TCRdb, not the original authors, processed these V and J calls. This sample comprises around 30,000 distinct CDR3 sequences, 14% of them detected only once. The ten largest account for about a third of the sample. Taken from cysteine to phenylalanine, the CDR3 has 14 residues. Only the CDR3 region is kept as DNA, spanning 42 bases read in frame from base 1. CDR1 SGHRS and CDR2 YFSETQ were looked up in the germline V gene. A distance of 16 bases separates the germline ends of V and J, which lose 4 bases and 5 bases respectively.

General findings and caveats noted by the study authors: Significant enrichment of the disease-linked clones was reported in matched synovial fluid samples from ankylosing spondylitis patients. A CD8+ phenotype was shown by the disease-linked clones, which were found at relatively low frequencies in peripheral blood. Some motif variants were previously reported in synovial fluid and blood of reactive arthritis patients, suggesting common disease-initiation mechanisms. Blood from ankylosing spondylitis patients appeared to be characterized by a TCR beta motif composed of under 10 highly homologous amino acid variants.

With regard to this clonotype: Its cognate antigen has yet to be identified. No much larger clone is present one base from it, and per-base qualities are unavailable.

The source of this sequence is a male donor with ankylosing spondylitis or in good health (not recorded which). Sequenced material: blood. This sequence uses TRBV5-1 and TRBJ2-7; no D gene is confidently identified. For the CDR3, the sequence is CASSPSGRQDEQYF. The sequenced DNA: TGCGCCAGCAGCCCCTCGGGCAGGCAAGACGAGCAGTACTTC.